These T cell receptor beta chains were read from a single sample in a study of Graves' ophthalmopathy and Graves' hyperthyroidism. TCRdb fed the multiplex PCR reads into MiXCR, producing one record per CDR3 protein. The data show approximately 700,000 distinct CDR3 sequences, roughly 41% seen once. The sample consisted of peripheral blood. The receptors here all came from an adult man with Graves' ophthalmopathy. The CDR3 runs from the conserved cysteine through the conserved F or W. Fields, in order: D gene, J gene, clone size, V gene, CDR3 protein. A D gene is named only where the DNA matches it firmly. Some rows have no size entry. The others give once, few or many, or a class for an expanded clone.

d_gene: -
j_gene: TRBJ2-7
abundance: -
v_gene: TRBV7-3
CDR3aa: CASRMGRIYEQCF

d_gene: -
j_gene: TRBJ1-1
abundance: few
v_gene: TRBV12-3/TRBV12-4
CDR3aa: CASSLRGEFEAFF

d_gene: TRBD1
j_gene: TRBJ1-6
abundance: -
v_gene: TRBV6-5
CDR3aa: CASSKRDRASPLHF

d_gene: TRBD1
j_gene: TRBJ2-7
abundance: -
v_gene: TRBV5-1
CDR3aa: CASSLAAGTAYEQYF

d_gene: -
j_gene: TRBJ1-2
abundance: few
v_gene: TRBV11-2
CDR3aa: CASSLEHNYGYTF

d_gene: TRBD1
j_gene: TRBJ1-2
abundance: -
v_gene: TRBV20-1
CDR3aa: CSAEAGTGGYYGYTF

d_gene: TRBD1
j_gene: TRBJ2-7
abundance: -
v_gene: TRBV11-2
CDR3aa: CASSLGTGGFYEQYF

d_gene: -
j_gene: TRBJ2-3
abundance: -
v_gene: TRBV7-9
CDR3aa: CASSPWTGGVTSTDTQYF

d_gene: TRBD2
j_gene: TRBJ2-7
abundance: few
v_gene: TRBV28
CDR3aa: CASIFPGGTYEQYF

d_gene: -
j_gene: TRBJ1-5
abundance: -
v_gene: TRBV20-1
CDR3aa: CSRSLSNQPQHF

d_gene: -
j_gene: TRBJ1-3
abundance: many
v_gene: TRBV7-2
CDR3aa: CASSIVIGNTIYF

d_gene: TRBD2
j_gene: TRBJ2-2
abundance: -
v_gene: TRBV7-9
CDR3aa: CASSLWGRRRSGVGELFF

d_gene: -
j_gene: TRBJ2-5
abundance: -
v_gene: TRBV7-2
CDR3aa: CASSQGQIVQETQYF

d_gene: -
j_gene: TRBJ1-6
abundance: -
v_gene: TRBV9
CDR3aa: CASSQDRGIDSPLHF

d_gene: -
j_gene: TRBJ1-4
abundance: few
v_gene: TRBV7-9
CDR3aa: CASSLPLDVAPNEKLFF

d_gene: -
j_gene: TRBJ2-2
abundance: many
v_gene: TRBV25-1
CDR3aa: CASSLVRLLSGRANTGELFF

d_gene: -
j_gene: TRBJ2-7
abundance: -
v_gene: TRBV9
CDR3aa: CASSQAQGLGEQYF

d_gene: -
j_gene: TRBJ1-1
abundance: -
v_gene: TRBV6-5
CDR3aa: CASRTNRAGNIEAFF

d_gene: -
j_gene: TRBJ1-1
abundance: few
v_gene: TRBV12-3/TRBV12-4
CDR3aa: CASSFGRDEAFF

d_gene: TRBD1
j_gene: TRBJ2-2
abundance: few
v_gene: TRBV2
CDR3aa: CAGGTGLAGELFF

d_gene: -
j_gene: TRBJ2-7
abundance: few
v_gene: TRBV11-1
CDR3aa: CASSPDMSSYEQYF

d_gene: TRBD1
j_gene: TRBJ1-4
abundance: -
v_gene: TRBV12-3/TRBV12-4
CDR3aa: CASSLLRGLNEKLFF

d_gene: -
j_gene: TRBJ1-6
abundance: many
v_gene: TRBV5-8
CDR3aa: CASSFLGTSKNNSPLHF

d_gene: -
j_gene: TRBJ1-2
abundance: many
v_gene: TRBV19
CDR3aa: CASSDLGPYGYTF